This T cell receptor (beta chain) appears in the sequencing data of a study of OX40 agonist ivuxolimab in advanced cancers. Repertoires were generated with immunoSEQ multiplex PCR, while TCRdb's copy carries only in-frame clones and drops some. The table shows fewer than 110,000 clones, with 85% to 95% occurring only once. This CDR3 comprises 14 residues. Trimming left V 3 bases short and J 10 bases short, with 16 bases between. The germline gives CDR1 SGHAT, CDR2 FQNNGV. The rearrangement joins TRBV11-2 to TRBJ2-1; D is undetermined. This clonotype was sampled from an adult with an advanced solid tumor such as melanoma, head and neck, liver or kidney cancer. Sequences were derived from CD4+ or CD8+ T cells sorted from blood, sampled in a trial of the OX40 agonist ivuxolimab. The CDR3 spells CASSLESGTGEQFF. The CDR3 DNA sequence: TGTGCCAGCAGCTTGGAATCGGGCACTGGGGAGCAGTTCTTC.